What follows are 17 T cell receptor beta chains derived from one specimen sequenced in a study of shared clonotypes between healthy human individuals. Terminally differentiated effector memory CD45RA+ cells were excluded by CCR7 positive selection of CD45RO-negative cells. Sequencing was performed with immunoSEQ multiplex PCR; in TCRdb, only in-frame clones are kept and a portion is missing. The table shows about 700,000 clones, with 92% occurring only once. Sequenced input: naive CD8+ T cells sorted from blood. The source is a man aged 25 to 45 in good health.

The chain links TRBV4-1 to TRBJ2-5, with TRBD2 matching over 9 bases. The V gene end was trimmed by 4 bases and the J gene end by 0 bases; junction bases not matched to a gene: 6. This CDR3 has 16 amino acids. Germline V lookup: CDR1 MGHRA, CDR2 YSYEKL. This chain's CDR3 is CASSPVRLADQETQYF. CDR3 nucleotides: TGCGCCAGCAGCCCTGTTAGACTAGCGGACCAAGAGACCCAGTACTTC.

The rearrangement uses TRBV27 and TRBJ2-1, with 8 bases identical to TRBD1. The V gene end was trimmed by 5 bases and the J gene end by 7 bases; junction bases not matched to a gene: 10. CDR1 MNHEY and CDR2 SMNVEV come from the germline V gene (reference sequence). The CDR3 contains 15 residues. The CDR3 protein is CASSQTGEGHNEQFF. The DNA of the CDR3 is TGTGCCAGCAGTCAGACAGGGGAAGGTCATAATGAGCAGTTCTTC.

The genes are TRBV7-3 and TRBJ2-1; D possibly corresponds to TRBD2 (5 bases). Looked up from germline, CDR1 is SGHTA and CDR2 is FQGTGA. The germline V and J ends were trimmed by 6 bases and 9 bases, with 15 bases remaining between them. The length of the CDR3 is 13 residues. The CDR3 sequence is CASSWTGSSEQFF. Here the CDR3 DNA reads TGTGCCAGCAGTTGGACTGGGTCTTCTGAGCAGTTCTTC.

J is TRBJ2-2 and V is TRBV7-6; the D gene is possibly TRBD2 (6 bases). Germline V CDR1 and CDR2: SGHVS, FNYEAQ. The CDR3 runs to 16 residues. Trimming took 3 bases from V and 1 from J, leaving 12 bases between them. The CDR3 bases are TGTGCCAGCAGCTTGTCAGCGCGGGGGAACACCGGGGAGCTGTTTTTT. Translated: CASSLSARGNTGELFF. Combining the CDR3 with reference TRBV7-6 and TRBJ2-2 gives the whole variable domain GAGVSQSPRYKVTKRGQDVALRCDPISGHVSLYWYRQALGQGPEFLTYFNYEAQQDKSGLPNDRFSAERPEGSISTLTIQRTEQRDSAMYRCASSLSARGNTGELFFGEGSRLTVL.

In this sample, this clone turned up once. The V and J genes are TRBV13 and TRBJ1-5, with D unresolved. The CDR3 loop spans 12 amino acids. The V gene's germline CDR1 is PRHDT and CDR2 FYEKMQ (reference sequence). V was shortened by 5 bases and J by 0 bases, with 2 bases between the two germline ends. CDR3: CASSVSNQPQHF. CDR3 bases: TGTGCCAGCAGCGTTAGCAATCAGCCCCAGCATTTT.

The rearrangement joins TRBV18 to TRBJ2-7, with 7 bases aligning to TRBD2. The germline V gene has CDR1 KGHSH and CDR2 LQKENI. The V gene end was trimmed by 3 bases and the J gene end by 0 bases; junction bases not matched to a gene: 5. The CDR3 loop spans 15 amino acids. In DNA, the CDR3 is TGTGCCAGCTCACCGGGCGGCGGGAGCTCCTACGAGCAGTACTTC. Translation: CASSPGGGSSYEQYF.

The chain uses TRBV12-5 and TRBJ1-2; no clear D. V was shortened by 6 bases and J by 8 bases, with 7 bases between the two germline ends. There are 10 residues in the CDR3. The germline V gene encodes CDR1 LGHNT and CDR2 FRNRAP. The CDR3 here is CASGINGYTF. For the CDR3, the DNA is TGTGCTAGTGGCATTAACGGCTACACCTTC.

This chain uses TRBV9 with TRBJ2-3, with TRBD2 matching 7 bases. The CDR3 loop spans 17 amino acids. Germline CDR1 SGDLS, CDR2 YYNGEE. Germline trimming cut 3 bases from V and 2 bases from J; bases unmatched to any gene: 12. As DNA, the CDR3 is TGTGCCAGCAGCGCTGGGGGACTACCCCGGGCCACAGATACGCAGTATTTT. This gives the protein CASSAGGLPRATDTQYF.

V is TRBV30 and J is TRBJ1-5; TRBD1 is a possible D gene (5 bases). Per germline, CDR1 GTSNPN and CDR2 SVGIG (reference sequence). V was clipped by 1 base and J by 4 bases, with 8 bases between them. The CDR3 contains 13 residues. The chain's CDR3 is CAWSGQINQPQHF. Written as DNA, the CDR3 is TGTGCCTGGAGTGGACAGATTAATCAGCCCCAGCATTTT.

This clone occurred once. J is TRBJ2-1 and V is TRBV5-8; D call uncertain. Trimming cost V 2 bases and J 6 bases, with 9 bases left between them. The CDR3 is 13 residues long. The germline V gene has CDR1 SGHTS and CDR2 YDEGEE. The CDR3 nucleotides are TGTGCCAGCAGCTTCCCGGGTCCCAATGAGCAGTTCTTC. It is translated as CASSFPGPNEQFF.

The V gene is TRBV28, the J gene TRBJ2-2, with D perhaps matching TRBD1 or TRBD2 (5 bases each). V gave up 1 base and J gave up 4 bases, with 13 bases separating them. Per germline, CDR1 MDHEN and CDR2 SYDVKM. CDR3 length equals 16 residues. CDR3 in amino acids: CASSLSPLGATGELFF. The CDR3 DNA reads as TGTGCCAGCAGTTTATCGCCCCTCGGGGCCACCGGGGAGCTGTTTTTT.

The CDR3 DNA sequence: TGTGCCAGCAGCCGGCTAGCGGGAAGTGAGAACAATGAGCAGTTCTTC. Encoded protein: CASSRLAGSENNEQFF. The chain couples TRBV27 to TRBJ2-1; 9 positions agree with TRBD2. The junction had 11 bases not matched to a gene; V was cut back by 6 bases and J by 5 bases. The CDR3 contains 16 residues. Germline-derived CDR1 and CDR2 are MNHEY and SMNVEV (reference sequence).

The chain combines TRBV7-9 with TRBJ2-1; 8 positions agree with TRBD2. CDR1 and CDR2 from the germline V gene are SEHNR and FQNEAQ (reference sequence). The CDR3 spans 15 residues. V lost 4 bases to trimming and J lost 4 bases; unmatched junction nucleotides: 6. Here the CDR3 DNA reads TGTGCCAGCAGCTGGGTAGCGGGACTGTACAATGAGCAGTTCTTC. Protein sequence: CASSWVAGLYNEQFF.

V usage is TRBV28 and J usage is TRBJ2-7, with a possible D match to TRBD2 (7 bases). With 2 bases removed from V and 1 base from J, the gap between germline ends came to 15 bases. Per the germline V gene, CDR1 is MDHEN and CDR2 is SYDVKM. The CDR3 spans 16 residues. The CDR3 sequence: CASSLMAGASSYEQYF. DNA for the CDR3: TGTGCCAGCAGTTTAATGGCGGGGGCGAGTTCCTACGAGCAGTACTTC.

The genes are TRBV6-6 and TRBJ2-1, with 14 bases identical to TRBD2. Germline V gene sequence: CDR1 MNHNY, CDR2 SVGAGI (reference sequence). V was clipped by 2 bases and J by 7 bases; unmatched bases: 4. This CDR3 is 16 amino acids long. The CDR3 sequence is CASSYPGLAGVNEQFF. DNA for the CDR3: TGTGCCAGCAGTTACCCGGGACTAGCGGGAGTAAATGAGCAGTTCTTC.

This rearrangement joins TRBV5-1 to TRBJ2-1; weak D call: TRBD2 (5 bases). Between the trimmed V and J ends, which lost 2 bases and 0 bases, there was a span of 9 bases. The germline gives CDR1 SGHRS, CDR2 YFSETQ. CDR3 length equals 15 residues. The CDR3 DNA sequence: TGCGCCAGCAGCTTTTCGGGGTCCTCCTACAATGAGCAGTTCTTC. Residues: CASSFSGSSYNEQFF.

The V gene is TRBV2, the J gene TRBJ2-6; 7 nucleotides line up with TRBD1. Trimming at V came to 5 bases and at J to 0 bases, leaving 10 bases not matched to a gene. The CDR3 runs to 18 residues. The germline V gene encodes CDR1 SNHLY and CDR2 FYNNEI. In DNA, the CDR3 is TGTGCCAGCAGTTTGAGGGGGCGAGGTTCCTCTGGGGCCAACGTCCTGACTTTC. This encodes CASSLRGRGSSGANVLTF.